This passage covers 18 T cell receptor beta chains from one sample sequenced in a study of blood T cell repertoires in COVID-19. Some clones are missing from TCRdb's copy, which holds only in-frame ones; the method was immunoSEQ multiplex PCR. The sample has hundreds of thousands of clones; about 87% are singletons. The sequencing input was peripheral blood. These receptors were collected from a woman younger than 45 with COVID-19, enrolled during active disease.

This clone was seen more than once but under ten times. Other DNA sequences within the sample encode an identical CDR3. V and J are TRBV7-8 and TRBJ2-2, with 8 bases matching TRBD1. Germline V gene data show CDR1 as SGHVS and CDR2 as FQNEAQ. J lost 1 base, V lost 6 bases, and 4 bases had no gene match. The CDR3 is 15 residues long. The DNA for the CDR3 is TGTGCCAGCAGGACCGGGACAGGGAACACCGGGGAGCTGTTTTTT. Amino acids: CASRTGTGNTGELFF.

The V and J genes are TRBV11-3 and TRBJ2-5; 8 positions agree with TRBD2. The CDR3 extends over 14 amino acids. CDR1 and CDR2 (germline): SGHNT, YENEEA. The J segment lost 5 bases and the V segment lost 4 bases, leaving 6 bases of the junction unmatched. The CDR3 region is CASSYREGRETQYF. CDR3 coding DNA: TGTGCCAGCAGCTATCGGGAGGGCCGGGAGACCCAGTACTTC.

The chain recombines TRBV12-5 with TRBJ2-3; 10 bases line up with TRBD2. V shed 1 base and J 4 bases; nucleotides not matched to a gene: 23. Per the germline V gene, CDR1 is LGHNT and CDR2 is FRNRAP. The CDR3 sequence is 22 residues long. CDR3 nucleotide sequence: TGTGCTAGTGGTTTGGGGGCTCCATTTCAATTTCCACAGCGGGGGGGCCCAGATACGCAGTATTTT. Its translation: CASGLGAPFQFPQRGGPDTQYF.

This chain uses TRBV4-3 with TRBJ2-5; weak D call: TRBD1 (5 bases). V was shortened by 0 bases and J by 3 bases, with 11 bases between the two germline ends. The CDR3 extends over 15 amino acids. Germline V gene lookup returns CDR1 LGHNA and CDR2 YSLEER. The CDR3 nucleotides read TGCGCCAGCAGCCAAGATCTCGCCAGGGAAGAGACCCAGTACTTC. This encodes CASSQDLAREETQYF.

CDR3: CASSYAGATEAFF. The CDR3 region has the DNA TGTGCCAGCAGTTATGCAGGGGCCACTGAAGCTTTCTTT. This sequence joins TRBV6-5 and TRBJ1-1; a possible D gene is TRBD1 (6 bases). This CDR3 has 13 amino acids. V was trimmed by 3 bases and J by 4 bases, leaving 9 bases between them. Germline V gene data show CDR1 as MNHEY and CDR2 as SVGAGI.

J is TRBJ2-1 and V is TRBV12-3 or TRBV12-4; unclear D gene. The V end was cut by 6 bases, the J end by 10 bases, with 10 bases between. CDR3 length: 11 residues. CDR3 DNA: TGTGCCAGCAGCCGCATTGGCGAGCAGTTCTTC. Translated: CASSRIGEQFF.

The chain joins TRBV14 to TRBJ2-5, with a possible D match to TRBD1 (6 bases). In germline, CDR1 is SGHDN, CDR2 FVKESK. The CDR3 is 16 residues long. Deletions cut 0 bases from V and 4 bases from J, with 15 bases between. CDR3: CASSQDRGSFGETQYF. In nucleotides, the CDR3 is TGTGCCAGCAGCCAAGATAGGGGGAGTTTTGGAGAGACCCAGTACTTC. Supplemented by reference TRBV14 and TRBJ2-5, the full variable domain reads EAGVTQFPSHSVIEKGQTVTLRCDPISGHDNLYWYRRVMGKEIKFLLHFVKESKQDESGMPNNRFLAERTGGTYSTLKVQPAELEDSGVYFCASSQDRGSFGETQYFGPGTRLLVL.

V usage is TRBV10-2 and J usage is TRBJ2-5; 8 bases map to TRBD1. Losses at the gene ends were 5 bases for V and 4 bases for J; bases not matched to a gene: 9. Per the germline V gene, CDR1 is WSHSY and CDR2 is SAAADI. The CDR3 totals 15 residues. DNA of the CDR3: TGCGCCAGCAGTACTACAGGGGGAGGAAGAGAGACCCAGTACTTC. Protein: CASSTTGGGRETQYF.

This sequence joins TRBV30 and TRBJ1-2; weak D call: TRBD1 (6 bases). The V gene lost 0 bases and the J gene lost 7 bases, with 15 bases spanning the gap. Germline values: CDR1 GTSNPN, CDR2 SVGIG (reference sequence). This CDR3 region has 14 residues. CDR3 coding DNA: TGTGCCTGGAGTGTTTTGGGCAGGGGATTTGGCTACACCTTC. Its protein product is CAWSVLGRGFGYTF. The full variable domain, in which reference TRBV30 and TRBJ1-2 provide the parts outside the CDR3, is SQTIHQWPATLVQPVGSPLSLECTVEGTSNPNLYWYRQAAGRGLQLLFYSVGIGQISSEVPQNLSASRPQDRQFILSSKKLLLSDSGFYLCAWSVLGRGFGYTFGSGTRLTVV.

V and J are TRBV5-1 and TRBJ2-7; a possible D gene is TRBD1 (7 bases). Germline V CDR1 and CDR2: SGHRS, YFSETQ. V was trimmed by 5 bases and J by 0 bases, leaving 9 bases between them. CDR3 size: 13 residues. CDR3 loop: CASRRDSSYEQYF. The CDR3 DNA follows: TGCGCCAGCAGGCGGGACAGCTCCTACGAGCAGTACTTC.

The V call is TRBV5-6, the J call TRBJ2-1; D is unresolved. This CDR3 spans 14 amino acids. The germline V and J ends were trimmed by 1 base and 0 bases, with 5 bases remaining between them. CDR1 is SGHDT, CDR2 YYEEEE, per germline. DNA of the CDR3: TGTGCCAGCAGCTTGATTAGCTCCTACAATGAGCAGTTCTTC. Protein sequence: CASSLISSYNEQFF.

This clone was counted once. The chain joins TRBV6-2 or TRBV6-3 to TRBJ2-2; D possibly uses TRBD1 or TRBD2 (5 bases each). V gave up 6 bases and J gave up 6 bases, with 8 bases separating them. The CDR3 is made up of 12 amino acids. Germline V gives CDR1 MNHEY, CDR2 SVGEGT. CDR3 residues: CASSQGAGELFF. CDR3 coding DNA: TGTGCCAGCAGCCAGGGAGCCGGGGAGCTGTTTTTT.

The chain combines TRBV28 with TRBJ2-1; 10 nucleotides line up with TRBD1. Trimming cost V 6 bases and J 7 bases; bases outside gene matches: 9. This CDR3 has 15 amino acids. The germline V gene encodes CDR1 MDHEN and CDR2 SYDVKM. The CDR3 reads CASSLRQGAGNEQFF. In DNA, the CDR3 is TGTGCCAGCAGCTTGAGACAGGGGGCGGGTAATGAGCAGTTCTTC.

CDR3 sequence reads: CASMYGQGAFGYTF. Written as DNA, the CDR3 is TGTGCCAGCATGTACGGACAGGGGGCGTTTGGCTACACCTTC. The chain carries TRBV2 and TRBJ1-2; TRBD1 agrees at 11 bases. The germline V gene encodes CDR1 SNHLY and CDR2 FYNNEI. The CDR3 is 14 amino acids. With V trimmed by 7 bases and J by 7 bases, 8 bases remained unmatched.

The chain carries TRBV18 and TRBJ2-4, with D perhaps TRBD2 (5 bases). The CDR3 loop spans 13 amino acids. V lost 5 bases and J 9 bases, leaving 14 bases between the germline ends. CDR1 is KGHSH and CDR2 is LQKENI in the germline V gene. CDR3 residues: CASSRAASGIQYF. DNA of the CDR3: TGTGCCAGCTCAAGGGCTGCGAGCGGCATTCAGTACTTC.

The rearrangement joins TRBV10-3 to TRBJ2-5, with 11 nucleotides matching TRBD2. The V gene's germline CDR1 is ENHRY and CDR2 SYGVKD. This CDR3 spans 13 amino acids. With V trimmed by 9 bases and J by 4 bases, 4 bases remained unmatched. CDR3 bases: TGTGCCATGACTAGCGGGGTCGGAGAGACCCAGTACTTC. This encodes CAMTSGVGETQYF.

This chain links TRBV6-2 or TRBV6-3 with TRBJ1-1, with 7 bases aligning to TRBD1. This CDR3 has 15 amino acids. Germline assignment: CDR1 MNHEY and CDR2 SVGEGT. Germline trimming cut 7 bases from V and 1 base from J; bases unmatched to any gene: 9. CDR3 residues: CASTPWGQQNTEAFF. The DNA of the CDR3 is TGTGCCAGCACCCCTTGGGGACAGCAGAACACTGAAGCTTTCTTT.

This sequence joins TRBV11-3 and TRBJ2-7, with D unclear. The V gene's germline CDR1 is SGHNT and CDR2 YENEEA. This CDR3 spans 14 amino acids. Trimming shortened V by 1 base and J by 2 bases, and 9 bases separated the two germline ends. In nucleotides, the CDR3 is TGTGCCAGCAGCTTAGCCCCTGGCCCCTACGAGCAGTACGTC. Encoded protein: CASSLAPGPYEQYV.